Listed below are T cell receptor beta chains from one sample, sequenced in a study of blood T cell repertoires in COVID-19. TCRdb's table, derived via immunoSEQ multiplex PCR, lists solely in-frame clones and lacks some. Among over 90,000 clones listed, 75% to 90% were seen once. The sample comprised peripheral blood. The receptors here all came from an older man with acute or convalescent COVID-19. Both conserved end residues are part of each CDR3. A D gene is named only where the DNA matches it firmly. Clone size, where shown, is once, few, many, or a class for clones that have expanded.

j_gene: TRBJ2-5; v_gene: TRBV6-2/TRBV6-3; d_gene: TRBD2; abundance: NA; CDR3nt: TGTGCCAGCAGTATGACTAGCGGGAGGTCGGAGACCCAGTACTTC; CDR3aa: CASSMTSGRSETQYF
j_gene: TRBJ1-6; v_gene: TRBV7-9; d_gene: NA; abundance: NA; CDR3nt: TGTGCCAGCAGCTTTAACAACCCAATATCACCCCTCCACTTT; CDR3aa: CASSFNNPISPLHF
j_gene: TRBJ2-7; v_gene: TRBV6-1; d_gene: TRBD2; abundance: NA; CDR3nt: TGTGCCAGCAGTGAAAGTCTCCACAACATCGGGGGGATCTACGAGCAGTACTTC; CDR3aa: CASSESLHNIGGIYEQYF
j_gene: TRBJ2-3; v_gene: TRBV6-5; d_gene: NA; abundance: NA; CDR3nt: TGTGCCAGCAGTTCGGCGGACAGTCCTACGCAGTATTTT; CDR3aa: CASSSADSPTQYF
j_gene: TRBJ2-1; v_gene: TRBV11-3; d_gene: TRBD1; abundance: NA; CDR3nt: TGTGCCAGCAGCTTAGATTCGACAGGGAGCCATGAGCAGTTCTTC; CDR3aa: CASSLDSTGSHEQFF
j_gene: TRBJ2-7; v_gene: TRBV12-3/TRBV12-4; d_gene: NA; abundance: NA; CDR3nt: TGTACCAGCAGTTTAGGTTCCAGGCGCGAGCAGTACTTC; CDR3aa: CTSSLGSRREQYF
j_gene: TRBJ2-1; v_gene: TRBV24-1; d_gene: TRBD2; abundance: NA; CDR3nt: TGTGCCACCAGTGATGGGGGACTAGTCTCCTACAATGAGCAGTTCTTC; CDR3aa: CATSDGGLVSYNEQFF
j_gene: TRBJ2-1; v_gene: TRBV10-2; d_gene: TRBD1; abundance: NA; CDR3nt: TGCGCCAGCAGGCTATTGGACAGGTCTTGGAACAATGAGCAGTTCTTC; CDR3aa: CASRLLDRSWNNEQFF
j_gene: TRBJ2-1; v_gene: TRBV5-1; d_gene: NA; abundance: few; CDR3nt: TGCGCCAGCAGCTTGGGCGTGGACAGATACAATGAGCAGTTCTTC; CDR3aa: CASSLGVDRYNEQFF
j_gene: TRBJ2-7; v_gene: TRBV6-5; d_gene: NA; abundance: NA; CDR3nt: TGTGCCAGCAAGTTGGGAGGATATGGGGAGCAGTACTTC; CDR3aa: CASKLGGYGEQYF
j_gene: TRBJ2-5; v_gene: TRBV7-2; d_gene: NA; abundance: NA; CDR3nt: TGTGCCAGCAGCTTAGACCGGACTTCTAAAGAGACCCAGTACTTC; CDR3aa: CASSLDRTSKETQYF
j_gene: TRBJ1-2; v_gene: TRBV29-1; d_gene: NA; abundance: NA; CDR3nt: TGCAGCGTTGCGGCCAGGGGTAACTATGGCTACACCTTC; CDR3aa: CSVAARGNYGYTF
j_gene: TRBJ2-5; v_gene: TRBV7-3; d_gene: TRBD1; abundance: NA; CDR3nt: TGTGCCAGCAGCTTGACAGGGGCAGAGACCCAGTACTTC; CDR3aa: CASSLTGAETQYF
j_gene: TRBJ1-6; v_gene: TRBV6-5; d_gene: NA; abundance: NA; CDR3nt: TGTGCCAGCAGTTACTCGGGGGGGGAGGCTTCACCCCTCCACTTT; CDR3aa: CASSYSGGEASPLHF